The next 8 T cell receptor beta chains were all read from a single sample in a study of radiation and T cells in renal cell carcinoma. The data were produced by immunoSEQ multiplex PCR, yet TCRdb's version contains in-frame clones alone and is incomplete. Among about 24,000 clones, roughly 60% were seen once, and the ten largest hold about 22%. Noted treatment: treatment-naive control, cytoreductive nephrectomy. Specimen: tumor tissue, collected from a patient whose treatment was nephrectomy without radiotherapy. These receptors were collected from a man aged 35 to 55 with renal cell carcinoma.

This clone turned up a few times. The V call is TRBV5-5, the J call TRBJ1-6; D unresolved. The ends were cut back, 5 bases at V and 7 bases at J, with 16 bases in the middle. This CDR3 contains 15 residues. Germline values: CDR1 SGHKS, CDR2 YYEKEE (reference sequence). The CDR3 coding sequence is TGTGCCAGCAGGCCGAGGACTGAGAGGAATTCACCCCTCCACTTT. Its translation: CASRPRTERNSPLHF.

This clone is large (0.1 to 1%) by share. CDR3 DNA sequence: TGTGCCAGTAGTAGTGGGACTAGCGATACCTACGAGCAGTACTTC. Translation: CASSSGTSDTYEQYF. V gene TRBV19 combines with J gene TRBJ2-7; 10 bases agree with TRBD2. CDR1 is LNHDA, CDR2 SQIVND, per germline (reference sequence). This CDR3 is built from 15 residues. The V and J ends lost 4 bases and 2 bases, in that order; junction bases with no gene match: 5.

The chain is built from TRBV30 and TRBJ2-5, with TRBD2 as a possible D gene (6 bases). The germline gives CDR1 GTSNPN, CDR2 SVGIG (reference sequence). The CDR3 covers 15 residues. V was cut by 8 bases and J by 2 bases, with 21 bases left in between. The CDR3 region has the DNA TGTGCCCCGAAGGGTAGGGCTCGGGGGCAAGAGACCCAGTACTTC. Translating gives CAPKGRARGQETQYF.

The chain couples TRBV4-3 to TRBJ2-2; 10 bases map to TRBD2. V gave up 1 base and J gave up 7 bases; unmatched junction bases: 6. CDR3 length equals 16 residues. Germline-derived CDR1 and CDR2 are LGHNA and YSLEER. The chain's CDR3 is CASSQGAGGPIGELFF. DNA for the CDR3: TGCGCCAGCAGCCAAGGAGCGGGGGGGCCGATCGGGGAGCTGTTTTTT.

The chain uses TRBV7-2 and TRBJ1-2, with D unresolved. The V gene lost 5 bases and the J gene lost 0 bases, with 10 bases spanning the gap. Per the germline V gene, CDR1 is SGHTA and CDR2 is FQGNSA. The CDR3 is made up of 14 amino acids. In DNA form, the CDR3 reads TGTGCCAGCAGCCCACTCCAGTCTAACTATGGCTACACCTTC. It codes for CASSPLQSNYGYTF.

The table lists this clone with a count of one. The chain couples TRBV5-1 to TRBJ1-2, with no clear D. CDR3 size: 18 residues. From germline, CDR1 is SGHRS and CDR2 YFSETQ. The V end was cut by 2 bases, the J end by 1 base, with 21 bases between. The CDR3 region is CASSFRLDGSGHNYGYTF. The CDR3 region has the DNA TGCGCCAGCAGCTTTCGGCTCGACGGAAGCGGGCATAACTATGGCTACACCTTC. The full variable domain, with the rest looked up from reference TRBV5-1 and TRBJ1-2, is KAGVTQTPRYLIKTRGQQVTLSCSPISGHRSVSWYQQTPGQGLQFLFEYFSETQRNKGNFPGRFSGRQFSNSRSEMNVSTLELGDSALYLCASSFRLDGSGHNYGYTFGSGTRLTVV.

This clone turned up a few times. V is TRBV6-1 and J is TRBJ2-6; D is undetermined. The CDR3 contains 16 residues. V was pared by 1 base and J by 10 bases, with 17 bases between. CDR1 and CDR2 from the germline V gene are MNHNS and SASEGT. The CDR3 DNA sequence: TGTGCCAGCAGTGAAGTATGGACCCCCTCCGCGAACGTCCTGACTTTC. Encoded protein: CASSEVWTPSANVLTF.

The rearrangement links TRBV6-5 to TRBJ1-4; D uncertain. Germline V gives CDR1 MNHEY, CDR2 SVGAGI. V lost 6 bases to trimming and J lost 8 bases, with 16 bases between them. The CDR3 is made up of 14 amino acids. DNA of the CDR3: TGTGCCAGCAGCCCCCGGACGGTGGGGGAAAAACTGTTTTTT. Amino acid sequence: CASSPRTVGEKLFF.